The 4 T cell receptor beta chains below were found in one sample sequenced in a study of blood T cell repertoires in COVID-19. The data were produced by immunoSEQ multiplex PCR, yet TCRdb's version contains in-frame clones alone and is incomplete. The repertoire holds around 260,000 clones, with roughly 88% as singletons. What was sequenced was peripheral blood. The receptor source for this set is a human donor with COVID-19, enrolled during active disease. The donor label of this sample is uncertain.

The chain has TRBV11-3 and TRBJ2-4; 13 nucleotides match TRBD2. V lost 5 bases, J lost 6 bases, and 10 bases stayed unmatched. Germline V CDR1 and CDR2: SGHNT, YENEEA. The CDR3 is made up of 17 amino acids. The CDR3 region is CASSPGTSGTSGNIQYF. In DNA form, the CDR3 reads TGTGCCAGCAGCCCAGGGACTAGCGGGACGTCGGGAAACATTCAGTACTTC.

The chain combines TRBV19 with TRBJ1-4, with TRBD1 matching 7 bases. Germline CDR1 reads LNHDA; CDR2 reads SQIVND (reference sequence). Trimming removed 5 bases from V and 5 bases from J; junction bases left unmatched: 5. The CDR3 length is 14 residues. DNA for the CDR3: TGTGCCAGTAGTGCCGGGACAGAAAATGAAAAACTGTTTTTT. This sequence encodes CASSAGTENEKLFF.

The V gene is TRBV4-3, the J gene TRBJ2-1, with 8 positions matching TRBD1. The CDR3 covers 16 residues. J gave up 2 bases and V 0 bases, and 3 bases lay outside the gene matches. CDR1 and CDR2 (germline): LGHNA, YSLEER. The CDR3 DNA reads TGCGCCAGCAGCCAAGATCAGGGGGCCACCTACAATGAGCAGTTCTTC. It is translated as CASSQDQGATYNEQFF.

The V call is TRBV29-1, the J call TRBJ2-1; 11 positions agree with TRBD2. The CDR3 extends over 13 amino acids. Germline V gene data show CDR1 as SQVTM and CDR2 as ANQGSEA. With V trimmed by 6 bases and J by 10 bases, 8 bases remained unmatched. The CDR3 is CSVVLAGDSEQFF. In DNA form, the CDR3 reads TGCAGCGTAGTACTAGCGGGAGATTCCGAGCAGTTCTTC.